The T cell receptor beta chain under discussion was sequenced for a study of blood T cell repertoires in COVID-19. As for the study in general: The United States, Italy and Spain supplied acute and convalescent COVID-19 samples.

V dropped 2 bases and J dropped 7 bases, with 6 bases sitting between them. Per the germline V gene, CDR1 is SQVTM and CDR2 is ANQGSEA. CDR3 length equals 11 residues. Generated by immunoSEQ multiplex PCR, the TCRdb table keeps only in-frame clones and is missing some. Among around 80,000 clones listed, around 76% were seen once. The receptor was derived from a woman older than 75 with active or convalescent COVID-19. V and J are TRBV29-1 and TRBJ2-1, with D unclear. The source material was peripheral blood. This CDR3 reads CSVEQLNEQFF. CDR3 sequence (DNA): TGCAGCGTTGAACAGTTGAATGAGCAGTTCTTC.